The 13 T cell receptor beta chains listed next were all sequenced from one sample in a study of control samples from healthy donors and cancer patients. The assay was immunoSEQ multiplex PCR, and TCRdb's table has in-frame clones only and misses some. The profile shows more than 100,000 clones, approximately 90% of them singletons. Material for sequencing was PBMCs. The receptors originated from a man between 60 and 75 years old with lung cancer.

This clone has a single count. J is TRBJ1-5 and V is TRBV11-3; TRBD1 is a possible D gene (5 bases). Trimming shortened V by 3 bases and J by 6 bases, and 9 bases separated the two germline ends. The CDR3 spans 13 residues. Germline CDR1 SGHNT, CDR2 YENEEA. In nucleotides, the CDR3 is TGTGCCAGCAGCTTTGGGGGGAGTCAGCCCCAGCATTTT. It codes for CASSFGGSQPQHF.

This clone was found a few times. The CDR3 reads CASSLGGGLPYEQYV. The CDR3 DNA is TGTGCCAGCAGCTTAGGGGGGGGGCTCCCCTACGAGCAGTACGTC. The chain has TRBV11-3 and TRBJ2-7; tentatively, D is TRBD2 (7 bases). In germline, CDR1 is SGHNT, CDR2 YENEEA. Trimming left V 1 base short and J 2 bases short, with 12 bases between. The CDR3 has 15 residues.

The gene calls are TRBV12-3 or TRBV12-4 and TRBJ1-5, with TRBD1 as a possible D gene (6 bases). This CDR3 has 13 residues. Deletions cut 3 bases from V and 5 bases from J, with 8 bases between. The chain's CDR3 is CASSFNRDQPQHF. The CDR3 nucleotides read TGTGCCAGCAGTTTCAACAGGGATCAGCCCCAGCATTTT.

This sequence joins TRBV6-2 or TRBV6-3 and TRBJ2-4, with 9 bases that match TRBD2. The CDR3 contains 16 residues. V dropped 4 bases and J dropped 2; count of bases not matched to a gene: 6. CDR1 is MNHEY, CDR2 SVGEGT, per germline. CDR3 DNA: TGTGCCAGCAGTTCCCTAGCGGGGAGAACCAAAAACATTCAGTACTTC. Translation: CASSSLAGRTKNIQYF.

V gene TRBV6-1 combines with J gene TRBJ2-1, with 10 bases matching TRBD2. Trimming cost V 4 bases and J 4 bases; bases outside gene matches: 10. Germline CDR1 reads MNHNS; CDR2 reads SASEGT. The CDR3 runs to 17 residues. The CDR3 DNA reads TGTGCCAGCAGTGGAACCTCAGTAGCGGGGGGTTACAATGAGCAGTTCTTC. Its translation is CASSGTSVAGGYNEQFF.

The chain couples TRBV10-3 to TRBJ1-6; D may be TRBD1 (5 bases). The CDR3 spans 16 residues. Germline loops: CDR1 ENHRY, CDR2 SYGVKD. Trimming took 5 bases from V and 0 from J, leaving 11 bases between them. Here the CDR3 DNA reads TGTGCCATCAGTCCGGGACCTAGCTCCTATAATTCACCCCTCCACTTT. Protein: CAISPGPSSYNSPLHF.

This chain uses TRBV3-1 (or the pseudogene TRBV3-2) with TRBJ2-7, with D possibly TRBD1 on 6 matching bases. Germline assignment: CDR1 LGHDT and CDR2 YNNKEL (reference sequence). V lost 3 bases and J 3 bases, leaving 15 bases between the germline ends. This CDR3 is 15 amino acids long. The CDR3 protein is CASSHRGSALYEQYF. CDR3 bases: TGTGCCAGCAGCCACAGGGGTAGCGCTCTCTACGAGCAGTACTTC.

The V and J genes are TRBV5-1 and TRBJ1-3; D remains unclear. V shed 5 bases and J shed 0 bases, with 12 bases lying between them. CDR3 length: 15 residues. Germline values: CDR1 SGHRS, CDR2 YFSETQ. CDR3 nucleotides: TGCGCCAGCAGGGTCGGGGTGACCTCTGGAAACACCATATATTTT. It is translated as CASRVGVTSGNTIYF.

The genes are TRBV12-3 or TRBV12-4 and TRBJ1-1; no clear D gene. The CDR3 length is 13 residues. V dropped 3 bases and J dropped 1 base, with 6 bases sitting between them. The DNA of the CDR3 is TGTGCCAGCAGTTTTTCTAGGAACACTGAAGCTTTCTTT. It translates to CASSFSRNTEAFF.

The V call is TRBV7-9, the J call TRBJ1-1; D is possibly TRBD1 (6 bases). The germline V gene has CDR1 SEHNR and CDR2 FQNEAQ (reference sequence). V lost 10 bases and J lost 4, with 16 bases in between. The CDR3 is 13 residues long. The CDR3 coding sequence is TGTGCCACCCGGGGGGGCGCGCGCACTGAAGCTTTCTTT. It yields the protein CATRGGARTEAFF.

V usage is TRBV14 and J usage is TRBJ2-5; TRBD2 might be the D (7 bases). Germline loops: CDR1 SGHDN, CDR2 FVKESK. The CDR3 is 13 amino acids. Between the trimmed V and J ends, which lost 4 bases and 4 bases, there was a span of 10 bases. The CDR3 sequence is CASSRGGAETQYF. DNA of the CDR3: TGTGCCAGCAGCCGGGGGGGGGCAGAGACCCAGTACTTC.

Only one count was recorded for this clone. The chain has TRBV7-9 and TRBJ2-2; D gene uncertain. V was shortened by 11 bases and J by 6 bases, with 13 bases between the two germline ends. The length of the CDR3 is 12 residues. The V gene's germline CDR1 is SEHNR and CDR2 FQNEAQ (reference sequence). The CDR3: CAPDPQSGELFF. The CDR3 DNA reads TGTGCCCCCGATCCCCAATCCGGGGAGCTGTTTTTT.

The chain joins TRBV12-5 to TRBJ1-2; 7 positions match TRBD1. The CDR3 has 15 residues. CDR1 and CDR2 from the germline V gene are LGHNT and FRNRAP. V trimming: 0 bases; J trimming: 3 bases; junction bases outside the gene matches: 4. The CDR3 coding sequence is TGTGCTAGTGGTTTGGTACCAGGGGGAGACTATGGCTACACCTTC. It encodes CASGLVPGGDYGYTF.